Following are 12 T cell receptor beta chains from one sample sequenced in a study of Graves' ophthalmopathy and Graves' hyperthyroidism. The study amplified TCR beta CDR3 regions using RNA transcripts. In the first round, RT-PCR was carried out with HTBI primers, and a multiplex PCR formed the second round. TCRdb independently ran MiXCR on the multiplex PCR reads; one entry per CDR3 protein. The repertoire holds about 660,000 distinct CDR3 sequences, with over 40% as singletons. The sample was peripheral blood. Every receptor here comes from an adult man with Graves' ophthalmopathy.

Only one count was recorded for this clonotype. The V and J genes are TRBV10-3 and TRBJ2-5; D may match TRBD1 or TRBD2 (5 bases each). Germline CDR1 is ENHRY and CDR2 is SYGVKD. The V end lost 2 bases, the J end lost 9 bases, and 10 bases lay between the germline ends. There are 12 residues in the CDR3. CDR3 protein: CAISERDPSQYF. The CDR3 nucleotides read TGTGCCATCAGTGAGAGGGACCCCTCCCAGTACTTC.

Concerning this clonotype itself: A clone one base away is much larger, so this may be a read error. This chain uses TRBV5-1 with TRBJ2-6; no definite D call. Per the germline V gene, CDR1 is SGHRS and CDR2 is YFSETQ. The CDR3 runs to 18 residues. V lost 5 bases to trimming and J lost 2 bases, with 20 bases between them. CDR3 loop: CASSSVVPHPPGANVLTF. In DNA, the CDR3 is TGCGCCAGCAGTAGTGTAGTACCGCATCCCCCTGGGGCCAACGTCCTGACTTTC.

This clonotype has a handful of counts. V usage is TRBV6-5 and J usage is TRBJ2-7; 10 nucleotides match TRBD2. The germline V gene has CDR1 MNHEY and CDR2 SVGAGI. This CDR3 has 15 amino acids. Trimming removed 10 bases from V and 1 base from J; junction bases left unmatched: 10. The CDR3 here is CAIAPRTSGSYEQYF. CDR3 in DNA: TGTGCCATCGCCCCTAGGACTAGCGGATCCTACGAGCAGTACTTC.

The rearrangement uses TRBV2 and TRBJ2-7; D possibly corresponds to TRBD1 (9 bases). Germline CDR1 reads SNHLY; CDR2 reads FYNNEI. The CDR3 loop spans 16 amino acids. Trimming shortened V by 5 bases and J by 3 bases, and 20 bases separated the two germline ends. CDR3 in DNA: TGTGCCAGCAGTACGGGACAGGGAACTAGCGGCTACGAGCAGTACTTC. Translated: CASSTGQGTSGYEQYF.

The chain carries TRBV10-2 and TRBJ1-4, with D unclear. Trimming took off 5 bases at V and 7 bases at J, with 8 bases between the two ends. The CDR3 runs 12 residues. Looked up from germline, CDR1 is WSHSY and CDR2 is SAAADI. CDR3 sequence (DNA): TGCGCCAGCAGTAGAATCGGTGAAAAACTGTTTTTT. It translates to CASSRIGEKLFF.

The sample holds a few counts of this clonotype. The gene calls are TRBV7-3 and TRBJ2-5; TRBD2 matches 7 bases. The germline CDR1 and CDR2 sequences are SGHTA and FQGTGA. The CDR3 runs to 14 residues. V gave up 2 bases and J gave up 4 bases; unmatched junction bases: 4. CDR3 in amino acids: CASSLGLGAETQYF. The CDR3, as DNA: TGTGCCAGCAGCTTAGGACTAGGAGCAGAGACCCAGTACTTC.

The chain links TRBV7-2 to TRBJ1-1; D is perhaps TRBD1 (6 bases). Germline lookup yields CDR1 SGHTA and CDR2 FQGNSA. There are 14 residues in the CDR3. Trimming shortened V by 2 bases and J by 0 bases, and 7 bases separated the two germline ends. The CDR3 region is CASSLNRVNTEAFF. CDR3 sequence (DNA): TGTGCCAGCAGCTTAAACAGGGTGAACACTGAAGCTTTCTTT.

The CDR3 reads CASSLVWGKGSEAFF. The CDR3 DNA reads as TGTGCCAGCAGCTTAGTATGGGGCAAGGGCTCTGAAGCTTTCTTT. V gene TRBV11-2 combines with J gene TRBJ1-1; tentatively, D is TRBD1 (5 bases). Trimming left V 1 base short and J 6 bases short, with 15 bases between. Germline CDR1 SGHAT, CDR2 FQNNGV. The CDR3 runs 15 residues.

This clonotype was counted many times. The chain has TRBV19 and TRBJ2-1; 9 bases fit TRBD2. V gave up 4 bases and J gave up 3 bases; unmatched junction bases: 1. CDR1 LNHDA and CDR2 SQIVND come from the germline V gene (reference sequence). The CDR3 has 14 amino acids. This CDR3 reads CASSSGRDYNEQFF. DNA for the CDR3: TGTGCCAGTAGTAGCGGGAGGGACTACAATGAGCAGTTCTTC.

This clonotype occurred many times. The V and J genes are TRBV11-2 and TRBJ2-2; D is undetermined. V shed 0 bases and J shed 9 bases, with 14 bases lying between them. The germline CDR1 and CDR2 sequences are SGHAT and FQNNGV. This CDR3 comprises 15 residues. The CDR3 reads CASSLDGSPRRELFF. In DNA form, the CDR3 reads TGTGCCAGCAGCTTAGATGGCTCCCCCAGACGGGAGCTGTTTTTT.

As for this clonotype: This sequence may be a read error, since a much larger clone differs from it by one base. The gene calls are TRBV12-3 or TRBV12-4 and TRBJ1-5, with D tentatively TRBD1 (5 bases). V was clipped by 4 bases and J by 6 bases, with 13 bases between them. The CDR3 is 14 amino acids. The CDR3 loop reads CASSYYAGCQPQHF. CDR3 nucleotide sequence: TGTGCCAGCAGTTACTACGCAGGGTGTCAGCCCCAGCATTTT.

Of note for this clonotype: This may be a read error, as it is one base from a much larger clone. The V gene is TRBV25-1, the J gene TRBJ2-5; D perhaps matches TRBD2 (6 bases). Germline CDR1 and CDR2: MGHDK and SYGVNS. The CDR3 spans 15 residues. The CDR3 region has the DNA TGTACCAGCAGCACCACGCGGGGTGTGGATGAGACCCAGTACTTC. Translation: CTSSTTRGVDETQYF.